Listed below are T cell receptor beta chains from one sample, sequenced in a study of cytomegalovirus exposure and HLA in healthy donors. Clones were sequenced by immunoSEQ multiplex PCR, and TCRdb holds only the in-frame ones, with some missing. The specimen's table records approximately 150,000 clones. Sequences were obtained from PBMCs. These receptors came from a young woman in good health and CMV-seronegative. The CDR3 runs from the conserved cysteine through the conserved F or W. A D gene is named only where the DNA matches it firmly.

TRBJ1-2,.,TRBV30,CAWNRIRDYGYTF,TGTGCCTGGAATAGGATCCGGGACTATGGCTACACCTTC
TRBJ1-1,.,TRBV9,CASSVGGRSNTEAFF,TGTGCCAGCAGCGTAGGCGGTCGTTCGAACACTGAAGCTTTCTTT
TRBJ2-1,.,TRBV7-9,CASSPPSWANNEQFF,TGTGCCAGCAGCCCTCCGTCGTGGGCGAACAATGAGCAGTTCTTC
TRBJ2-1,.,TRBV20-1,CSARLDNEQFF,TGCAGTGCTAGACTAGACAATGAGCAGTTCTTC
TRBJ1-5,TRBD1,TRBV19,CASSISGGQMNQPQHF,TGTGCCAGTAGTATCAGTGGGGGACAGATGAATCAGCCCCAGCATTTT
TRBJ1-4,TRBD1,TRBV5-5,CASSLDTGAGEKLFF,TGTGCCAGCAGCTTGGACACAGGGGCGGGAGAAAAACTGTTTTTT
TRBJ1-1,.,TRBV23-1,CARHDRPNTEAFF,TGCGCCAGACATGACAGGCCGAACACTGAAGCTTTCTTT
TRBJ2-5,.,TRBV12-2,CASRQKAGGPEKTQYF,TGTGCAAGTCGCCAAAAAGCGGGAGGGCCTGAAAAGACCCAGTACTTC
TRBJ2-7,TRBD1,TRBV19,CASSPTPGQGANEQYF,TGTGCCAGTAGTCCAACCCCGGGACAGGGGGCAAACGAGCAGTACTTC
TRBJ1-1,.,TRBV29-1,CSADRQNTEAFF,TGCAGCGCGGACAGACAGAACACTGAAGCTTTCTTT
TRBJ1-1,.,TRBV6-6,CASKQGPNTEAFF,TGTGCCAGCAAACAGGGACCGAACACTGAAGCTTTCTTT
TRBJ2-1,TRBD1,TRBV7-9,CASSDRDNEQFF,TGTGCCAGCAGCGACAGGGACAATGAGCAGTTCTTC
TRBJ2-5,TRBD2,TRBV7-6,CASSLGTSGGQETQYF,TGTGCCAGCAGCCTGGGGACTAGCGGGGGACAAGAGACCCAGTACTTC
TRBJ2-7,TRBD1,TRBV5-1,CASSLGWTGGSYEQYF,TGCGCCAGCAGCTTGGGATGGACAGGGGGCTCCTACGAGCAGTACTTC
TRBJ1-2,TRBD1,TRBV6-1,CASSEESTGVNYGYTF,TGTGCCAGCAGTGAGGAGTCAACAGGGGTTAACTATGGCTACACCTTC
TRBJ1-1,TRBD1,TRBV12-5,CASGLAYRGDTEAFF,TGTGCTAGTGGTTTGGCTTACAGGGGGGACACTGAAGCTTTCTTT
TRBJ1-1,TRBD1,TRBV6-6,CASSYRGQRTEAFF,TGTGCCAGCAGCTACAGGGGGCAGAGGACTGAAGCTTTCTTT
TRBJ2-1,TRBD1,TRBV28,CASSFSGGGSYNEQFF,TGTGCCAGCAGTTTTTCAGGGGGCGGCTCCTACAATGAGCAGTTCTTC
TRBJ2-3,TRBD2,TRBV5-1,CASSPPSGTGTDTQYF,TGCGCCAGCAGCCCCCCTAGCGGGACGGGAACAGATACGCAGTATTTT
TRBJ2-3,TRBD1,TRBV19,CASRTGVTQYF,TGTGCCAGTAGGACAGGGGTGACGCAGTATTTT
TRBJ1-1,.,TRBV5-1,CASSLGGTRENTEAFF,TGCGCCAGCAGCTTGGGAGGAACCAGGGAGAACACTGAAGCTTTCTTT
TRBJ1-1,.,TRBV5-6,CASSLVPRGSGENTEAFF,TGTGCCAGCAGCTTGGTCCCTAGAGGGTCGGGGGAGAACACTGAAGCTTTCTTT
TRBJ1-2,.,TRBV9,CASSVEPGSIGLGNGYTF,TGTGCCAGCAGCGTAGAGCCAGGGTCAATCGGGTTAGGGAATGGCTACACCTTC
TRBJ1-2,TRBD1,TRBV5-1,CASSLGQGAGYYGYTF,TGCGCCAGCAGCCTGGGCCAGGGGGCCGGATACTATGGCTACACCTTC
TRBJ1-1,.,TRBV11-2,CASSFQGGYTEAFF,TGTGCCAGCAGCTTCCAGGGAGGATACACTGAAGCTTTCTTT